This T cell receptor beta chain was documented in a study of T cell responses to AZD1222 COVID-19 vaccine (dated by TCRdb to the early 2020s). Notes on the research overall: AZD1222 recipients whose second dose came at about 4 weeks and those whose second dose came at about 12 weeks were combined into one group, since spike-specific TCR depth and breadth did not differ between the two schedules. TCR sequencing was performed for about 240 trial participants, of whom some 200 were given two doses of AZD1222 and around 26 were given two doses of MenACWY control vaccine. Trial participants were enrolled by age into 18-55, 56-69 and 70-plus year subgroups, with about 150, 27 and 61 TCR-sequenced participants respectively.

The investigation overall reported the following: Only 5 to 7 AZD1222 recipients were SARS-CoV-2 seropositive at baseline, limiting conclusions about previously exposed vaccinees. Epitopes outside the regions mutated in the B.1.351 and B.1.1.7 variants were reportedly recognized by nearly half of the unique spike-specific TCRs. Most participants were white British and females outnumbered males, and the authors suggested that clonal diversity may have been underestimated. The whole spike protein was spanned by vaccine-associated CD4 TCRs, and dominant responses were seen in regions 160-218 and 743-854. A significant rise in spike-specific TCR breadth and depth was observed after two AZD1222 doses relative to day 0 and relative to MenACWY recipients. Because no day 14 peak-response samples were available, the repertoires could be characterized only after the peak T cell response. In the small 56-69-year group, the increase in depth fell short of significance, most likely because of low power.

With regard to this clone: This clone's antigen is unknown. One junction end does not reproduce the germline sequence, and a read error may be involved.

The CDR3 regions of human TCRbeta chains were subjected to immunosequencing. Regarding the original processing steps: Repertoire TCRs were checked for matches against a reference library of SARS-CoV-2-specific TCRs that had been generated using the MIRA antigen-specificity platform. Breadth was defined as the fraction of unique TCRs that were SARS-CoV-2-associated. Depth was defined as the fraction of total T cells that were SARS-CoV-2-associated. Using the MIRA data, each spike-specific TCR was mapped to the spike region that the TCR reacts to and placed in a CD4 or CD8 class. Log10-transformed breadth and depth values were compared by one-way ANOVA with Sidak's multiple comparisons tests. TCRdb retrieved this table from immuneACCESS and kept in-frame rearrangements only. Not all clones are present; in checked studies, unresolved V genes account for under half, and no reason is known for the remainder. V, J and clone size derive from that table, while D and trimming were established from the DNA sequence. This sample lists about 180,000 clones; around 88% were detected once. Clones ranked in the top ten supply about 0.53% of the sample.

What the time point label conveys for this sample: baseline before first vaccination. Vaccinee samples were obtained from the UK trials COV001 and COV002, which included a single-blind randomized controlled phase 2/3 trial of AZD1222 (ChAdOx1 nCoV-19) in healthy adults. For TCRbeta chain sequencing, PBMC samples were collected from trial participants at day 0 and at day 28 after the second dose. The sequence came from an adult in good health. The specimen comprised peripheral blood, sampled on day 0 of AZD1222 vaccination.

The CDR3 sequence is CASSQATNYGYTF. The DNA sequence is TGTGCCAGCAGTCAAGCGACTAACTATGGCTACACCTTC. Recombination joined TRBV6-1 with TRBJ1-2, with the D segment identity uncertain. CDR1 and CDR2 are drawn from the germline V gene: MNHNS, SASEGT. The CDR3 sequence holds 13 residues, the cysteine and phenylalanine included. Of the read, only the CDR3 DNA is kept; its 39 bases are in frame from base 1.